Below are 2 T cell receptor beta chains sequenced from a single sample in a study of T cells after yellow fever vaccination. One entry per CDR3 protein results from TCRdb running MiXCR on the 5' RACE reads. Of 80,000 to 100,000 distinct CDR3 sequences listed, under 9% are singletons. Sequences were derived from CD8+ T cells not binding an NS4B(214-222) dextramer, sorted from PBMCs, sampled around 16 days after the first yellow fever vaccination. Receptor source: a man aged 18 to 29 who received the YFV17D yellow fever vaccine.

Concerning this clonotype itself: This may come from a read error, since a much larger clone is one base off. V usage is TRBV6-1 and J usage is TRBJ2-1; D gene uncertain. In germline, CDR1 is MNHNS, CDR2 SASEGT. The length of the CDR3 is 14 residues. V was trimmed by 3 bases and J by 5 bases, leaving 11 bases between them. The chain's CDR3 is CASSDQWSDNEQFF. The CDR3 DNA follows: TGTGCCAGCAGTGACCAGTGGTCGGACAATGAGCAGTTCTTC.

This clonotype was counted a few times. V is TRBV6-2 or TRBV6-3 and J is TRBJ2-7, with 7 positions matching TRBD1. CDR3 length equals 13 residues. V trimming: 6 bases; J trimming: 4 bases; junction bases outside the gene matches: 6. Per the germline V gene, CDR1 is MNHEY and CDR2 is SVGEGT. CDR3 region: CASSDRAVYEQYF. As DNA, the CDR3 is TGTGCCAGCAGCGACAGGGCGGTTTACGAGCAGTACTTC.